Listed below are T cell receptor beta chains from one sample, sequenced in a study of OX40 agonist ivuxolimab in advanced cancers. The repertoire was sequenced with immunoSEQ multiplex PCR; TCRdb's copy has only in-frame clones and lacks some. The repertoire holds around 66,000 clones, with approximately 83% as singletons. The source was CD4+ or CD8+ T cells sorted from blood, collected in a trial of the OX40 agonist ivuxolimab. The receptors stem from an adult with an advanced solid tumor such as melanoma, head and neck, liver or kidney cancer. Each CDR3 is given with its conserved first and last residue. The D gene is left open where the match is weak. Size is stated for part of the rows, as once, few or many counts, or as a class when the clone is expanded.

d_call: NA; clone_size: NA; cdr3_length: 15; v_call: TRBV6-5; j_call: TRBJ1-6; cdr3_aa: CASSYSPRQNSPLHF; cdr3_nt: TGTGCCAGCAGTTACTCCCCCCGGCAGAATTCACCCCTCCACTTT
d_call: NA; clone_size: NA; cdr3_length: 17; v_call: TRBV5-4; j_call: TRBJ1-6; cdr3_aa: CASSLQGGGSYNSPLHF; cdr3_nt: TGTGCCAGCAGCTTACAGGGTGGGGGCTCCTATAATTCACCCCTCCACTTT
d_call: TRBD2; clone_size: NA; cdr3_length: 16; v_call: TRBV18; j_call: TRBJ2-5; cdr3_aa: CASSHPSGREQETQYF; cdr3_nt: TGTGCCAGCTCACACCCTAGCGGGCGGGAACAAGAGACCCAGTACTTC
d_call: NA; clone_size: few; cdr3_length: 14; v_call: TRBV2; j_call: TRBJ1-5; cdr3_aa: CASSLDRTNQPQHF; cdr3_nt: TGTGCCAGCAGTCTCGACAGGACGAATCAGCCCCAGCATTTT
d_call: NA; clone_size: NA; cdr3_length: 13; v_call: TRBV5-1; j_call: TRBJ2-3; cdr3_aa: CASSPLLGNTQYF; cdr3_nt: TGCGCCAGCAGCCCGCTGTTGGGAAATACGCAGTATTTT
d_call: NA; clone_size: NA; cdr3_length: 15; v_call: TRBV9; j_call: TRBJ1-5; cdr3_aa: CASSVGAGEDQPQHF; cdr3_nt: TGTGCCAGCAGCGTAGGCGCGGGCGAGGATCAGCCCCAGCATTTT
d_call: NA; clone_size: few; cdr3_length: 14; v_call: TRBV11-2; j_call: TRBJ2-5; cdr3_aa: CASSPRGPQETQYF; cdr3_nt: TGTGCCAGCAGCCCCCGGGGGCCCCAAGAGACCCAGTACTTC
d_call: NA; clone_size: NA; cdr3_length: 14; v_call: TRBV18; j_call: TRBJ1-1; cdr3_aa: CASSSSGSDTEAFF; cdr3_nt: TGTGCCAGCTCATCGTCCGGCAGCGACACTGAAGCTTTCTTT
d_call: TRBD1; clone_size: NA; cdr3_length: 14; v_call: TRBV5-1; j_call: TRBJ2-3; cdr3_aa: CASSQGQGTDTQYF; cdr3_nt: TGCGCCAGCAGCCAGGGACAGGGAACAGATACGCAGTATTTT
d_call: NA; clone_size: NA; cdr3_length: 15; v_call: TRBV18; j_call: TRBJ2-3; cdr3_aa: CASSSEQGRGDTQYF; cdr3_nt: TGTGCCAGCTCATCTGAACAGGGTCGTGGAGATACGCAGTATTTT
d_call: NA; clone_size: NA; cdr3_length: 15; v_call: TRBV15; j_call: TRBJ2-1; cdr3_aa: CATSRAPTGRGEQFF; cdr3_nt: TGTGCCACCAGCAGAGCGCCTACTGGGCGCGGTGAGCAGTTCTTC
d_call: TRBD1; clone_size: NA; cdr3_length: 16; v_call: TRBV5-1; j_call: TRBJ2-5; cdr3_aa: CASSLGVLPDRETQYF; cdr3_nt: TGCGCCAGCAGCTTGGGAGTCTTACCGGACAGGGAGACCCAGTACTTC
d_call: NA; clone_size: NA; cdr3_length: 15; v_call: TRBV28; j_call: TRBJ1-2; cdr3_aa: CASSTKGRVNYGYTF; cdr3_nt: TGTGCCAGCAGTACCAAGGGACGGGTGAACTATGGCTACACCTTC
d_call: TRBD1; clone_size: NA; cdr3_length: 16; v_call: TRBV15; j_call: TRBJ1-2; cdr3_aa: CATAQWDTGGNYGYTF; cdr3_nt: TGTGCCACCGCACAGTGGGACACAGGGGGCAACTATGGCTACACCTTC
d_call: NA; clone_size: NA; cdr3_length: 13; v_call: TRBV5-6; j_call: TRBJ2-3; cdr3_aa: CASSLISTDTQYF; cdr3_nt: TGTGCCAGCAGCTTGATCAGCACAGATACGCAGTATTTT
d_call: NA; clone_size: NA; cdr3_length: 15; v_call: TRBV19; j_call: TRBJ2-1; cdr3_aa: CASSIGGVSYNEQFF; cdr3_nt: TGTGCCAGTAGTATTGGCGGGGTTTCCTACAATGAGCAGTTCTTC
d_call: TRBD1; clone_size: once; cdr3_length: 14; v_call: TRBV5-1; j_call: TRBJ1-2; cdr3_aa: CASSQGQGNYGYTF; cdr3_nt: TGCGCCAGCAGCCAGGGACAGGGTAACTATGGCTACACCTTC
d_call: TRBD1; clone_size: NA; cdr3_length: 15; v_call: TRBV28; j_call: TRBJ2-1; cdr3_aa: CASAPPGTGGTEQFF; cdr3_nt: TGTGCCAGCGCACCCCCCGGGACAGGGGGCACTGAGCAGTTCTTC
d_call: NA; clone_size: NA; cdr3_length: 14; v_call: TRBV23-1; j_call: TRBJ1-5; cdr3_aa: CASSHRAGNQPQHF; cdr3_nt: TGCGCCAGCAGTCACAGGGCGGGGAATCAGCCCCAGCATTTT
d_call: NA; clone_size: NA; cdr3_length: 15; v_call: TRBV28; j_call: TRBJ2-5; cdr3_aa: CASSAPTSVVVTQYF; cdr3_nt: TGTGCCAGCAGTGCCCCGACTAGTGTTGTAGTGACCCAGTACTTC
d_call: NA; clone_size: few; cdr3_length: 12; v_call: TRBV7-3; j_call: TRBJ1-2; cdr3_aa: CASSLNSDGYTF; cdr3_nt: TGTGCCAGCAGCTTAAACAGTGATGGCTACACCTTC
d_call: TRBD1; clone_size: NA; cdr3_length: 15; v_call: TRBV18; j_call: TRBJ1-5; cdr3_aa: CASSPGSGGGQPQHF; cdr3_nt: TGTGCCAGCTCACCAGGGTCAGGGGGCGGACAGCCCCAGCATTTT
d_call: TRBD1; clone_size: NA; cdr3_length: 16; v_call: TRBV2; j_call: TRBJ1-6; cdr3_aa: CASSDRVGTGPSPLHF; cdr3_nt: TGTGCCAGCAGTGACAGAGTCGGGACAGGGCCTTCACCCCTCCACTTT
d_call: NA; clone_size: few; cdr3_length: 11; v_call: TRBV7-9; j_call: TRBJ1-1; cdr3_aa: CASSGSLEAFF; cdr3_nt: TGTGCCAGCAGCGGGTCATTAGAAGCTTTCTTT
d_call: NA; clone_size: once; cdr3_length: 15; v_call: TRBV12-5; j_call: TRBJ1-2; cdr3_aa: CASGLSTQGHYGYTF; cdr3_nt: TGTGCTAGTGGTTTGTCCACCCAGGGTCACTATGGCTACACCTTC
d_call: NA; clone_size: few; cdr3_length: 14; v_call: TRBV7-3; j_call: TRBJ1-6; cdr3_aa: CASRPGPLNSPLHF; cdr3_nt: TGTGCCAGCAGGCCCGGGCCACTCAATTCACCCCTCCACTTT
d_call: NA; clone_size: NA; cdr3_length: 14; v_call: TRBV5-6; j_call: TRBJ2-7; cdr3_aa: CASSLGGTGFEQYF; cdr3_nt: TGTGCCAGCAGCTTGGGGGGAACAGGGTTCGAGCAGTACTTC
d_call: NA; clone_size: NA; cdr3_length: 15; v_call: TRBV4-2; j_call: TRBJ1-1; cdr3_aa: CASSSPSTGYTEAFF; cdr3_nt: TGTGCCAGCAGCTCCCCCTCGACAGGATACACTGAAGCTTTCTTT
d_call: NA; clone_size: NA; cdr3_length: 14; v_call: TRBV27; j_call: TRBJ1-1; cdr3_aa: CASSFQGANTEAFF; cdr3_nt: TGTGCCAGCAGTTTTCAAGGGGCGAACACTGAAGCTTTCTTT
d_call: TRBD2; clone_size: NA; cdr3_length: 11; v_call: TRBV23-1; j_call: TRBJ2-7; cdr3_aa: CASPGGNEQYF; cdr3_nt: TGCGCTTCTCCGGGGGGGAACGAGCAGTACTTC
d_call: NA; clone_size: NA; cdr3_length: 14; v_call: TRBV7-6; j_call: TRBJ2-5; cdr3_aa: CASSLGTVQETQYF; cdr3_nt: TGTGCCAGCAGCCTCGGGACGGTCCAAGAGACCCAGTACTTC
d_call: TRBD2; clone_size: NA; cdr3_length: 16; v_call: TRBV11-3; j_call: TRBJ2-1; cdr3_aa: CASSLRGDLAGGEQFF; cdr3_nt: TGTGCCAGCAGCCTTCGGGGGGACTTAGCTGGCGGTGAGCAGTTCTTC
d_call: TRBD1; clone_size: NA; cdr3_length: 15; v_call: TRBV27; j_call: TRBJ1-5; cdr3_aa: CASSLWATGNQPQHF; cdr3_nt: TGTGCCAGCAGTTTATGGGCGACAGGGAATCAGCCCCAGCATTTT
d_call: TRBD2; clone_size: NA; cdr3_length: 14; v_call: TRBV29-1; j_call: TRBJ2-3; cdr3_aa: CSVEYGGGSDTQYF; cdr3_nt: TGCAGCGTTGAATACGGGGGGGGCTCAGATACGCAGTATTTT
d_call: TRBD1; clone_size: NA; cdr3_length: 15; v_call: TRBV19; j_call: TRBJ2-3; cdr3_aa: CASSIGTGVTDTQYF; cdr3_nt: TGTGCCAGTAGTATAGGGACAGGGGTTACAGATACGCAGTATTTT
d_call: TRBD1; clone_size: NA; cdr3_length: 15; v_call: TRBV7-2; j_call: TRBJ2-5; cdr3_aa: CASSLDGRGPETQYF; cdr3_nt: TGTGCCAGCAGCCTAGACGGCAGGGGGCCAGAGACCCAGTACTTC
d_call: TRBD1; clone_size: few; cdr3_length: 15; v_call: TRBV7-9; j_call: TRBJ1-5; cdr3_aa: CASSRDRGGNQPQHF; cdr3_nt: TGTGCCAGCAGCCGAGACAGGGGCGGTAATCAGCCCCAGCATTTT
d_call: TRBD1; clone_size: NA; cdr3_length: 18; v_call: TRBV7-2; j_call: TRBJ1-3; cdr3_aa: CASSFDRGRVHSGNTIYF; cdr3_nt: TGTGCCAGCAGCTTCGACAGGGGGCGGGTTCATTCTGGAAACACCATATATTTT
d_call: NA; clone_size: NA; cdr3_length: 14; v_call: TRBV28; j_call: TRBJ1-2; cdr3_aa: CASSTRPLGLGYTF; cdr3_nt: TGTGCCAGCAGTACACGGCCGTTAGGGCTCGGCTACACCTTC
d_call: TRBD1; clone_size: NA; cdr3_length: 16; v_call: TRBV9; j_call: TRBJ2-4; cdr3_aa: CASSASGTGIGNIQYF; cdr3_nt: TGTGCCAGCAGCGCCTCCGGGACAGGGATTGGAAACATTCAGTACTTC
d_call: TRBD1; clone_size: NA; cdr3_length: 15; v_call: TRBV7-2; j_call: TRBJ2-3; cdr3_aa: CASSPTGFSTDTQYF; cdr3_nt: TGTGCCAGCAGCCCGACAGGGTTTAGCACAGATACGCAGTATTTT
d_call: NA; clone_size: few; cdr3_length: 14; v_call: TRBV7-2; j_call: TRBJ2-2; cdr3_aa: CASSLGGSAGELFF; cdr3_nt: TGTGCCAGCAGCTTAGGAGGCAGCGCCGGGGAGCTGTTTTTT
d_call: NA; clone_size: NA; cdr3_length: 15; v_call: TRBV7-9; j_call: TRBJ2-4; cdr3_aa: CASSPGQQAKNIQYF; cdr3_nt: TGTGCCAGCAGCCCCGGACAGCAGGCCAAAAACATTCAGTACTTC
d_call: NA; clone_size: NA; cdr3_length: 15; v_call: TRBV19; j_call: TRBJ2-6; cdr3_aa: CAIQTSTPGANVLTF; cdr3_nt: TGTGCCATCCAAACCAGTACTCCTGGGGCCAACGTCCTGACTTTC
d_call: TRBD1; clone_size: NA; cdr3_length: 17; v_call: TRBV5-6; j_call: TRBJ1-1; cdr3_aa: CASSFRTGTLMGSEAFF; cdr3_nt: TGTGCCAGCAGCTTTAGGACAGGAACGCTGATGGGGTCTGAAGCTTTCTTT